This entry describes one T cell receptor beta chain. Its specificity is unknown. The data originate from a study of CD8 T cells in ankylosing spondylitis. Germline V gives CDR1 SQVTM, CDR2 ANQGSEA. CDR3 size: 13 residues. V was pared by 7 bases and J by 4 bases, with 7 bases of the junction left unmatched. General observations from the study: Roughly 8 highly homologous variants formed a TCR beta motif that appeared characteristic of ankylosing spondylitis blood. There were earlier reports of some motif variants in reactive arthritis synovial fluid and blood.

Researchers built TCR beta libraries using quantitative 5'-RACE with molecular barcodes. TCRdb itself ran the 5' RACE reads through MiXCR, one entry per CDR3 protein. The table has approximately 550,000 distinct CDR3 sequences, approximately 12% seen once; the top ten hold around 7%. Sequencing was done on a sample of blood, either unsorted or a sorted T cell fraction (not recorded which). This TCR came from a male donor with ankylosing spondylitis. V is TRBV29-1 and J is TRBJ1-1; 9 nucleotides align to TRBD1. CDR3 sequence: CSASRDRVTEAFF. CDR3 nucleotides: TGCAGCGCCAGCCGGGACAGGGTCACTGAAGCTTTCTTT.